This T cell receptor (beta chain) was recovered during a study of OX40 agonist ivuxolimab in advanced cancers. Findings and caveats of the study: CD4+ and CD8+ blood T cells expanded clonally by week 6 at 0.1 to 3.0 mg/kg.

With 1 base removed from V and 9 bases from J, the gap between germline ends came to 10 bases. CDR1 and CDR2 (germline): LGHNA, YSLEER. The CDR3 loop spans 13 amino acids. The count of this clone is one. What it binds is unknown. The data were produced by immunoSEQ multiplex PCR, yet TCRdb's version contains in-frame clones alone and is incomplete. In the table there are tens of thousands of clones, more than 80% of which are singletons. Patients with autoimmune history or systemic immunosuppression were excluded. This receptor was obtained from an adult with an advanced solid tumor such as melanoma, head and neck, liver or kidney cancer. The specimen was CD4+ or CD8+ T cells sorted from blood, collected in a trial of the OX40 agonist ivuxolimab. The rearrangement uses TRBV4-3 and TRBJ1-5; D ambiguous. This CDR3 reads CASSQGIRTPQHF. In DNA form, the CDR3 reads TGCGCCAGCAGCCAAGGAATCCGGACGCCCCAGCATTTT.